Below are 26 T cell receptor beta chains sequenced from a single sample in a study of cytomegalovirus exposure and HLA in healthy donors. The PCR ran on 60 Vbeta and 13 Jbeta primers. Produced via immunoSEQ multiplex PCR; TCRdb's table is partial and in-frame only. The sample has approximately 160,000 clones, roughly four fifths seen once. The sequenced material came from PBMCs. All receptors derive from a young woman in good health and CMV-seronegative.

The rearrangement links TRBV18 to TRBJ2-1, with a tentative D call TRBD2 (5 bases). V was pared by 3 bases and J by 9 bases, with 9 bases between. CDR1 KGHSH and CDR2 LQKENI come from the germline V gene. The CDR3 length is 12 residues. This chain's CDR3 is CASSPAEAEQFF. The CDR3 DNA reads TGTGCCAGCTCACCGGCGGAGGCTGAGCAGTTCTTC.

CDR3 sequence (DNA): TGCAGCGTTTATCTGTGGAACACTGAAGCTTTCTTT. Protein: CSVYLWNTEAFF. The chain is built from TRBV29-1 and TRBJ1-1; no firm D call. V lost 5 bases, J lost 1 base, and 8 bases lay in between. The CDR3 sequence is 12 residues long. Per germline, CDR1 SQVTM and CDR2 ANQGSEA.

CDR3 residues: CASSIDRVGSYNEQFF. DNA for the CDR3: TGTGCCAGTAGTATCGACAGGGTGGGCTCCTACAATGAGCAGTTCTTC. The chain couples TRBV19 to TRBJ2-1, with 7 nucleotides matching TRBD1. Germline CDR1 and CDR2: LNHDA and SQIVND (reference sequence). The CDR3 length is 16 residues. V was clipped by 3 bases and J by 0 bases; unmatched bases: 5.

The chain recombines TRBV11-3 with TRBJ2-7; the D is unclear. The CDR3 runs 14 residues. CDR1 is SGHNT, CDR2 YENEEA, per germline. Deletions cut 5 bases from V and 4 bases from J, with 15 bases between. In DNA form, the CDR3 reads TGTGCCAGCAGCCCAGGCAGGTCATCGTACGAGCAGTACTTC. It codes for CASSPGRSSYEQYF.

The rearrangement links TRBV7-2 to TRBJ2-4, with 7 bases matching TRBD2. The trim removed 2 bases at V and 0 bases at J, leaving 4 bases unmatched. Germline values: CDR1 SGHTA, CDR2 FQGNSA. The length of the CDR3 is 16 residues. CDR3 sequence reads: CASSLTSGVAKNIQYF. CDR3 nucleotides: TGTGCCAGCAGCTTAACAAGCGGGGTAGCCAAAAACATTCAGTACTTC.

This clone was seen only a few times. V usage is TRBV6-5 and J usage is TRBJ2-7; 14 bases agree with TRBD2. Germline CDR1 and CDR2: MNHEY and SVGAGI. Trimming removed 4 bases from V and 5 bases from J; junction bases left unmatched: 1. This CDR3 comprises 14 residues. The CDR3 loop reads CASSSGLAGDEQYF. In nucleotides, the CDR3 is TGTGCCAGCAGTTCGGGACTAGCGGGGGACGAGCAGTACTTC.

The rearrangement joins TRBV28 to TRBJ1-1; unclear D gene. The CDR3 is made up of 12 amino acids. The V end lost 1 base, the J end lost 7 bases, and 7 bases lay between the germline ends. Germline CDR1 and CDR2: MDHEN and SYDVKM. The CDR3 loop is CASSLLSYEAFF. CDR3 DNA: TGTGCCAGCAGTTTATTATCGTATGAAGCTTTCTTT.

The chain employs TRBV12-5 and TRBJ2-1; the match to TRBD2 covers 15 bases. The germline V gene has CDR1 LGHNT and CDR2 FRNRAP. V gave up 4 bases and J gave up 6 bases; unmatched junction bases: 7. CDR3 length: 17 residues. The CDR3 loop reads CASGSGLAGGGVNEQFF. CDR3 nucleotide sequence: TGTGCTAGTGGTTCGGGACTAGCGGGAGGAGGGGTCAATGAGCAGTTCTTC.

The genes are TRBV30 and TRBJ2-3; D possibly corresponds to TRBD2 (6 bases). The CDR3 is made up of 13 amino acids. V lost 3 bases and J lost 3, with 10 bases in between. Germline-derived CDR1 and CDR2 are GTSNPN and SVGIG (reference sequence). The DNA for the CDR3 is TGTGCCTGGAGCAAACTAGCAACAGATACGCAGTATTTT. It encodes CAWSKLATDTQYF.

This chain joins TRBV4-1 and TRBJ1-2; 7 bases are shared with TRBD1. Germline CDR1 MGHRA, CDR2 YSYEKL. Trimming took 2 bases from V and 5 from J; bases not matched to a gene: 11. The CDR3 extends over 16 amino acids. CDR3 region: CASSQPPRDSKYGYTF. CDR3 bases: TGCGCCAGCAGCCAACCCCCACGGGACAGCAAATATGGCTACACCTTC.

This sequence joins TRBV10-3 and TRBJ2-3, with D perhaps TRBD2 (5 bases). CDR1 and CDR2 from the germline V gene are ENHRY and SYGVKD. The CDR3 length is 14 residues. The V and J ends lost 4 bases and 2 bases respectively, with 10 bases between them. For the CDR3, the DNA is TGTGCCATCAGTGCGAGGGAAAACACAGATACGCAGTATTTT. Amino acid sequence: CAISARENTDTQYF.

The chain employs TRBV29-1 and TRBJ1-1; the match to TRBD1 covers 8 bases. Unmatched junction bases numbered 12, after V lost 3 bases and J lost 0 bases. CDR3 length: 17 amino acids. Germline values: CDR1 SQVTM, CDR2 ANQGSEA. This CDR3 reads CSVDIGRGHPMNTEAFF. In nucleotides, the CDR3 is TGCAGCGTTGACATAGGCAGGGGGCACCCTATGAACACTGAAGCTTTCTTT.

The chain links TRBV6-1 to TRBJ1-6; the match to TRBD1 covers 8 bases. This CDR3 has 15 amino acids. Germline lookup yields CDR1 MNHNS and CDR2 SASEGT. The V segment lost 6 bases and the J segment 5 bases; nucleotides outside the gene matches: 6. The CDR3 loop is CASRYRDRHNSPLHF. CDR3 bases: TGTGCCAGCAGGTACCGGGACAGGCATAATTCACCCCTCCACTTT.

This sequence joins TRBV6-5 and TRBJ2-1; D might be TRBD2 (6 bases). The germline V gene encodes CDR1 MNHEY and CDR2 SVGAGI. The CDR3 contains 13 residues. Trimming took 5 bases from V and 10 from J, leaving 15 bases between them. CDR3 residues: CASSRAAGQEQFF. The CDR3 DNA is TGTGCCAGCAGTAGGGCAGCGGGTCAGGAGCAGTTCTTC.

This clone was seen a few times. J is TRBJ2-3 and V is TRBV10-1, with unresolved D. The CDR3 totals 15 residues. Germline lookup yields CDR1 WNHNN and CDR2 SYGVQD (reference sequence). Trimming stripped 9 bases from V and 2 bases from J, with 18 bases between. The CDR3: CARTSFYGFTDTQYF. CDR3 nucleotides: TGCGCCAGAACCTCTTTCTACGGGTTCACAGATACGCAGTATTTT.

The chain recombines TRBV19 with TRBJ2-1, with 7 bases matching TRBD1. This CDR3 region has 14 residues. V trimming: 5 bases; J trimming: 3 bases; junction bases outside the gene matches: 4. CDR1 and CDR2 from the germline V gene are LNHDA and SQIVND (reference sequence). CDR3 region: CASSPGTVYNEQFF. The CDR3 DNA follows: TGTGCCAGTAGTCCCGGGACAGTCTACAATGAGCAGTTCTTC.

This chain connects TRBV6-1 to TRBJ1-1, with D possibly matching TRBD1 (6 bases). This CDR3 is built from 15 residues. Germline V gene sequence: CDR1 MNHNS, CDR2 SASEGT. V was pared by 6 bases and J by 3 bases, with 17 bases between. The CDR3 nucleotides are TGTGCCAGCAGCCTGGCAGGGGCGTCAGACACTGAAGCTTTCTTT. Translation gives CASSLAGASDTEAFF.

This clone appeared once. The CDR3 region is CASSSGQGNEQFF. The CDR3 DNA sequence: TGTGCCAGCAGCTCCGGACAGGGTAATGAGCAGTTCTTC. The J gene is TRBJ2-1, the V gene TRBV7-3, with 8 bases fitting TRBD1. The V and J ends lost 4 bases and 7 bases, in that order; junction bases with no gene match: 3. CDR1 and CDR2 (germline): SGHTA, FQGTGA. This CDR3 is 13 amino acids long.

V is TRBV7-9 and J is TRBJ2-7; 8 bases agree with TRBD1. The V gene's germline CDR1 is SEHNR and CDR2 FQNEAQ (reference sequence). The J segment lost 6 bases and the V segment lost 1 base, leaving 5 bases of the junction unmatched. The CDR3 length is 14 residues. The CDR3 loop reads CASSLGQGFSEQYF. CDR3 DNA: TGTGCCAGCAGCTTAGGACAGGGGTTCTCCGAGCAGTACTTC.

V is TRBV7-9 and J is TRBJ2-2, with a possible D match to TRBD2 (5 bases). V lost 1 base and J 2 bases, leaving 8 bases between the germline ends. Germline V gives CDR1 SEHNR, CDR2 FQNEAQ (reference sequence). The CDR3 is 15 residues long. CDR3 residues: CASSLVGGNTGELFF. The CDR3 DNA reads TGTGCCAGCAGCTTAGTTGGAGGTAACACCGGGGAGCTGTTTTTT.

V and J are TRBV5-1 and TRBJ1-4; weak D call: TRBD1 (5 bases). CDR3 length: 14 amino acids. Germline CDR1 SGHRS, CDR2 YFSETQ. Trimming shortened V by 7 bases and J by 8 bases, and 18 bases separated the two germline ends. The CDR3 DNA reads as TGCGCCAGCGCCCCGTTTCAGGGTGGAGAAAAACTGTTTTTT. It encodes CASAPFQGGEKLFF.

This chain's CDR3 is CSVYVRGVNEQYF. Here the CDR3 DNA reads TGCAGCGTTTACGTTCGGGGAGTGAACGAGCAGTACTTC. The gene calls are TRBV29-1 and TRBJ2-7; a weak D match, TRBD2 (5 bases). Between the trimmed V and J ends, which lost 5 bases and 5 bases, there was a span of 16 bases. The CDR3 extends over 13 amino acids. Germline values: CDR1 SQVTM, CDR2 ANQGSEA.

The V gene is TRBV18, the J gene TRBJ1-1; 7 nucleotides match TRBD1. This CDR3 is built from 14 residues. V lost 1 base, J lost 1 base, and 0 bases stayed unmatched. The germline gives CDR1 KGHSH, CDR2 LQKENI. The CDR3 DNA sequence: TGTGCCAGCTCACCACAGGGGGCGAACACTGAAGCTTTCTTT. Translation: CASSPQGANTEAFF. The whole variable domain, remainder taken from reference TRBV18 and TRBJ1-1, is NAGVMQNPRHLVRRRGQEARLRCSPMKGHSHVYWYRQLPEEGLKFMVYLQKENIIDESGMPKERFSAEFPKEGPSILRIQQVVRGDSAAYFCASSPQGANTEAFFGQGTRLTVV.

V usage is TRBV19 and J usage is TRBJ2-3; no clear D. The CDR3 contains 10 residues. Between the trimmed V and J ends, which lost 7 bases and 11 bases, there was a span of 10 bases. The V gene's germline CDR1 is LNHDA and CDR2 SQIVND (reference sequence). The DNA for the CDR3 is TGTGCCAGTAACGGAGAGCGGCAGTATTTT. It specifies CASNGERQYF.

This chain links TRBV2 with TRBJ2-7; D possibly corresponds to TRBD1 (7 bases). V was trimmed by 7 bases and J by 2 bases, leaving 15 bases between them. The CDR3 loop spans 14 amino acids. Germline values: CDR1 SNHLY, CDR2 FYNNEI. CDR3 protein: CASNSGGPPYEQYF. CDR3 sequence (DNA): TGTGCCAGCAACTCAGGGGGGCCTCCCTACGAGCAGTACTTC.

The CDR3 protein is CASSGPGFTEAFF. DNA for the CDR3: TGTGCCAGCAGTGGACCAGGGTTCACTGAAGCTTTCTTT. The genes are TRBV2 and TRBJ1-1; tentative D call: TRBD1 (5 bases). Trimming took off 4 bases at V and 4 bases at J, with 10 bases between the two ends. CDR1 and CDR2 from the germline V gene are SNHLY and FYNNEI. The CDR3 has 13 amino acids.